The 10 T cell receptor beta chains below were found in one sample sequenced in a study of control samples from healthy donors and cancer patients. Using immunoSEQ multiplex PCR, the repertoire was profiled, and TCRdb retains in-frame clones only, with some absent. Seen here are roughly 170,000 clones, more than 90% observed once, and the top ten hold approximately 2%. Sequencing was performed on blood. The receptors derive from a middle-aged woman in good health.

This chain uses TRBV5-6 with TRBJ1-4; D not certain. This CDR3 spans 15 amino acids. The germline V gene has CDR1 SGHDT and CDR2 YYEEEE. V lost 3 bases and J 7 bases, leaving 16 bases between the germline ends. In DNA form, the CDR3 reads TGTGCCAGCAGCTCACCCGGAGGAGAGGGTGAAAAACTGTTTTTT. It yields the protein CASSSPGGEGEKLFF.

The chain has TRBV5-1 and TRBJ1-2, with 7 bases fitting TRBD1. Germline trimming cut 4 bases from V and 3 bases from J; bases unmatched to any gene: 9. Germline CDR1 SGHRS, CDR2 YFSETQ. The CDR3 runs to 15 residues. In nucleotides, the CDR3 is TGCGCCAGCAGCCCCGGACAGGAAGGGCACTATGGCTACACCTTC. Protein sequence: CASSPGQEGHYGYTF. The full variable domain, completed using reference TRBV5-1 and TRBJ1-2, is KAGVTQTPRYLIKTRGQQVTLSCSPISGHRSVSWYQQTPGQGLQFLFEYFSETQRNKGNFPGRFSGRQFSNSRSEMNVSTLELGDSALYLCASSPGQEGHYGYTFGSGTRLTVV.

The V and J genes are TRBV25-1 and TRBJ1-1, with 10 nucleotides matching TRBD1. V gave up 3 bases and J gave up 4 bases; unmatched junction bases: 2. CDR1 is MGHDK and CDR2 is SYGVNS in the germline V gene. CDR3 length equals 14 residues. This chain's CDR3 is CASSETGGSTEAFF. The CDR3 region has the DNA TGTGCCAGCAGTGAGACAGGGGGCTCCACTGAAGCTTTCTTT.

The chain links TRBV28 to TRBJ1-6; D ambiguous. Trimming left V 5 bases short and J 0 bases short, with 8 bases between. This CDR3 comprises 15 residues. Germline V CDR1 and CDR2: MDHEN, SYDVKM. The CDR3 sequence is CASSNLSSYNSPLHF. CDR3 coding DNA: TGTGCCAGCAGTAACTTGAGCTCCTATAATTCACCCCTCCACTTT.

The chain uses TRBV2 and TRBJ1-4; no reliable D call. The CDR3 runs 15 residues. With 10 bases removed from V and 8 bases from J, the gap between germline ends came to 23 bases. Germline V gives CDR1 SNHLY, CDR2 FYNNEI. This chain's CDR3 is CATSVTGIRGEKLFF. As DNA, the CDR3 is TGTGCCACATCCGTAACCGGCATTCGAGGGGAAAAACTGTTTTTT.

V is TRBV6-2 or TRBV6-3 and J is TRBJ1-5, with TRBD1 as a possible D gene (5 bases). V gave up 5 bases and J gave up 0 bases, with 14 bases separating them. Germline V gene lookup returns CDR1 MNHEY and CDR2 SVGEGT. The CDR3 loop spans 16 amino acids. CDR3 in amino acids: CASSDGTGDSNQPQHF. CDR3 in DNA: TGTGCCAGCAGTGACGGGACTGGGGATAGCAATCAGCCCCAGCATTTT.

The chain is built from TRBV6-5 and TRBJ1-3; a possible D gene is TRBD1 (5 bases). The CDR3 consists of 13 residues. Germline assignment: CDR1 MNHEY and CDR2 SVGAGI. V was clipped by 7 bases and J by 4 bases, with 11 bases between them. The CDR3 sequence is CASKIRAGNTIYF. In DNA form, the CDR3 reads TGTGCCAGCAAAATCAGGGCCGGAAACACCATATATTTT.

The table lists this clone with a count of one. J is TRBJ1-1 and V is TRBV13, with D possibly matching TRBD1 (6 bases). This CDR3 is built from 13 residues. Germline lookup yields CDR1 PRHDT and CDR2 FYEKMQ (reference sequence). V lost 5 bases and J 9 bases, leaving 16 bases between the germline ends. CDR3 nucleotide sequence: TGTGCCAGCAGCCCACAGGGATCGCTTCAAGCTTTCTTT. It codes for CASSPQGSLQAFF.

This chain connects TRBV12-3 or TRBV12-4 to TRBJ2-4; D unclear. The CDR3 is made up of 13 amino acids. Between the trimmed V and J ends, which lost 7 bases and 7 bases, there was a span of 14 bases. The CDR3 sequence is CASKFDSENIQYF. In DNA, the CDR3 is TGTGCCAGCAAGTTTGACTCGGAGAACATTCAGTACTTC.

The chain joins TRBV14 to TRBJ2-7; 7 bases map to TRBD1. The CDR3 totals 16 residues. CDR1 and CDR2 (germline): SGHDN, FVKESK. After removal of 3 bases from V and 3 bases from J, the junction contained 11 bases not matched to a gene. The CDR3 nucleotides are TGTGCCAGCAGCCAGCAGACAGGGTTGGGTATCTACGAGCAGTACTTC. It is translated as CASSQQTGLGIYEQYF.